A single sample is the source of the 21 T cell receptor beta chains below, sequenced in a study of CD8+CD57+ T cells in acquired aplastic anemia. TCR beta VDJ and CDR3 profiling used genomic DNA as template. One entry per CDR3 protein, called by TCRdb with MiXCR from the reads. Of 200,000 or so distinct CDR3 sequences listed, more than 45% were seen once; the top ten hold about 9.7%. Patients selected for sequencing had displayed CD8+CD57+ cell expansion by flow cytometry. The sample was sorted CD4+, CD8+, or CD8+CD57+ T cells (not recorded which) from PBMCs. Receptors were obtained from a human donor with aplastic anemia.

In this sample, this clonotype turned up many times. The chain carries TRBV5-1 and TRBJ2-5; TRBD1 aligns across 8 bases. Trimming cost V 1 base and J 5 bases; bases outside gene matches: 7. Germline lookup yields CDR1 SGHRS and CDR2 YFSETQ. The CDR3 extends over 15 amino acids. The CDR3 is CASSLSLRQGETQYF. In nucleotides, the CDR3 is TGCGCCAGCAGCTTGTCCTTGCGACAGGGGGAGACCCAGTACTTC.

Note on this clonotype: At one of its ends the junction is not consistent with the germline gene, which may arise from a read error. The V call is TRBV7-2, the J call TRBJ1-5; D unresolved. Germline V gives CDR1 SGHTA, CDR2 FQGNSA. The CDR3 is 13 residues long. The CDR3 sequence: CASSLEYDQPQHF. CDR3 DNA sequence: TGTGCCAGCAGTTTAGAATATGATCAGCCCCAGCATTTT.

The chain couples TRBV19 to TRBJ1-4; the D is unclear. With 5 bases removed from V and 7 bases from J, the gap between germline ends came to 8 bases. The CDR3 loop spans 12 amino acids. CDR1 is LNHDA, CDR2 SQIVND, per germline (reference sequence). For the CDR3, the DNA is TGTGCCAGTAGTGGGCAGGCTGAAAAACTGTTTTTT. Amino acids: CASSGQAEKLFF.

In this sample, this clonotype turned up many times. The genes are TRBV12-3 or TRBV12-4 and TRBJ1-2, with TRBD1 as a possible D gene (5 bases). With 5 bases removed from V and 5 bases from J, the gap between germline ends came to 9 bases. The CDR3 runs to 12 residues. The CDR3 loop is CASSPRQYGYTF. In DNA form, the CDR3 reads TGTGCCAGCAGTCCCCGACAGTATGGCTACACCTTC.

Many counts were recorded for this clonotype. The V call is TRBV30, the J call TRBJ2-7; no definite D call. The CDR3 contains 13 residues. Germline V gene lookup returns CDR1 GTSNPN and CDR2 SVGIG (reference sequence). The V end was cut by 0 bases, the J end by 3 bases, with 9 bases between. The CDR3 spells CAWSVETLYEQYF. The CDR3 nucleotides read TGTGCCTGGAGTGTTGAGACACTCTACGAGCAGTACTTC. The complete variable domain, with remaining parts taken from reference TRBV30 and TRBJ2-7, reads SQTIHQWPATLVQPVGSPLSLECTVEGTSNPNLYWYRQAAGRGLQLLFYSVGIGQISSEVPQNLSASRPQDRQFILSSKKLLLSDSGFYLCAWSVETLYEQYFGPGTRLTVT.

This clonotype occurred a few times. The J gene is TRBJ2-7, the V gene TRBV4-1; D is ambiguous. CDR1 MGHRA and CDR2 YSYEKL come from the germline V gene. CDR3 length: 13 residues. Trimming pared 3 bases from V and 3 bases from J, leaving 9 bases between. As DNA, the CDR3 is TGCGCCAGCAGCCACTTAACCGACTACGAGCAGTACTTC. Translated, it gives CASSHLTDYEQYF.

This clonotype showed up just once. The germline gene is not matched at one end of the junction; a read error may be the cause. The V gene is TRBV7-2, the J gene TRBJ2-7; the D gene could be TRBD1 or TRBD2 (6 bases each). The CDR3 covers 13 residues. The germline CDR1 and CDR2 sequences are SGHTA and FQGNSA. CDR3 in amino acids: CARRGTFTYEPYF. DNA for the CDR3: TGTGCCAGAAGGGGGACTTTTACCTACGAGCCGTACTTC.

At least ten counts were recorded for this clonotype. The chain links TRBV5-5 to TRBJ2-4; D is unresolved. CDR3 length: 11 residues. Deletions cut 0 bases from V and 10 bases from J, with 5 bases between. The germline V gene has CDR1 SGHKS and CDR2 YYEKEE (reference sequence). In DNA, the CDR3 is TGTGCCAGCAGCTTGGAGGTAATTCAGTACTTC. Its translation: CASSLEVIQYF.

The chain has TRBV20-1 and TRBJ2-7; 8 bases are a match to TRBD1. From germline, CDR1 is DFQATT and CDR2 SNEGSKA (reference sequence). V was clipped by 0 bases and J by 1 base; unmatched bases: 20. The CDR3 runs to 20 residues. The CDR3 DNA reads as TGCAGTGCTAGAGATTACCTCTCGGTCCACGGGACAGGCATATCCTACGAGCAGTACTTC. Protein sequence: CSARDYLSVHGTGISYEQYF.

The chain carries TRBV29-1 and TRBJ2-1, with 8 positions matching TRBD1. With V trimmed by 7 bases and J by 4 bases, 6 bases remained unmatched. The germline V gene encodes CDR1 SQVTM and CDR2 ANQGSEA. There are 13 residues in the CDR3. The CDR3 DNA is TGCAGCGGCGGGACAGGACAATACAATGAGCAGTTCTTC. Amino acid sequence: CSGGTGQYNEQFF.

In its sample, this clonotype was seen once. V gene TRBV9 combines with J gene TRBJ1-1, with D possibly TRBD1 on 5 matching bases. The CDR3 runs to 13 residues. CDR1 is SGDLS, CDR2 YYNGEE, per germline. The V and J ends lost 4 bases and 8 bases respectively, with 15 bases between them. The CDR3 nucleotides are TGTGCCAGCAGCCCGCCAACAGGTGGGGAAGCTTTCTTT. Translated: CASSPPTGGEAFF.

This clonotype was detected ten times or more. The V call is TRBV2, the J call TRBJ2-1; weak D call: TRBD2 (5 bases). CDR1 and CDR2 from the germline V gene are SNHLY and FYNNEI. The CDR3 is made up of 14 amino acids. Trimming took 10 bases from V and 3 from J, leaving 16 bases between them. The CDR3 protein is CATKREPGYNEQFF. The CDR3 nucleotides are TGTGCCACAAAAAGGGAGCCGGGCTACAATGAGCAGTTCTTC.

In regard to this clonotype: It may be a read error: a sequence one base away is much more abundant. The chain joins TRBV5-1 to TRBJ1-4; perhaps TRBD1 as D (5 bases). Germline values: CDR1 SGHRS, CDR2 YFSETQ. CDR3 length: 16 residues. V lost 2 bases and J lost 8, with 19 bases in between. CDR3 sequence (DNA): TGCGCCAGCAGCTTTGGGGGAATGGACATGAAGGAAAAACTGTTTTTT. The encoded protein is CASSFGGMDMKEKLFF.

This clonotype was observed once. CDR3 in DNA: TGCAGTGCTTCAACTAGCGGGAGCCCCGATGGCTACAATGAGCAGTTCTTC. It translates to CSASTSGSPDGYNEQFF. The rearrangement uses TRBV20-1 and TRBJ2-1; TRBD2 aligns across 11 bases. V lost 5 bases and J lost 3; bases outside the gene matches: 12. CDR3 length equals 17 residues. Germline values: CDR1 DFQATT, CDR2 SNEGSKA (reference sequence).

CDR3 sequence (DNA): TGTGCCAGCAGTTCTGCGGCGGGAGAGACAGATACGCAGTATTTT. This sequence encodes CASSSAAGETDTQYF. J is TRBJ2-3 and V is TRBV6-2 or TRBV6-3, with 7 nucleotides matching TRBD2. CDR1 and CDR2 from the germline V gene are MNHEY and SVGEGT. V was clipped by 4 bases and J by 3 bases; unmatched bases: 7. This CDR3 is built from 15 residues.

This clonotype was seen repeatedly, ten times or more. For the CDR3, the DNA is TGTGCCAGCAGCTCGGGACTAGCGGGAGGTGAGCAGTTCTTC. This sequence encodes CASSSGLAGGEQFF. The chain carries TRBV7-2 and TRBJ2-1; 15 nucleotides match TRBD2. Germline trimming cut 4 bases from V and 9 bases from J; bases unmatched to any gene: 1. This CDR3 contains 14 residues. Germline CDR1 SGHTA, CDR2 FQGNSA.

As to this clonotype: This may come from a read error, since a much larger clone is one base off. The chain recombines TRBV20-1 with TRBJ2-7, with 14 bases fitting TRBD2. Germline CDR1 and CDR2: DFQATT and SNEGSKA (reference sequence). The CDR3 spans 18 residues. CDR3 protein: CSARAPGTSGSGSYVQYF. The CDR3 DNA reads TGCAGTGCTAGAGCCCCCGGGACTAGCGGGAGCGGTTCCTACGTGCAGTACTTC.

On this clonotype itself: Since a much larger clone is just one base distant, this may be a read error. The rearrangement joins TRBV4-2 to TRBJ1-1; TRBD1 agrees at 9 bases. Trimming cost V 3 bases and J 7 bases; bases outside gene matches: 12. CDR1 is LGHNA, CDR2 YNFKEQ, per germline. The CDR3 runs to 16 residues. CDR3 amino acids: CASSHPPDRGGVEAFF. CDR3 DNA: TGTGCCAGCAGCCATCCTCCGGACAGGGGCGGCGTTGAAGCTTTCTTT.

This clonotype was seen at least ten times. The rearrangement links TRBV24-1 to TRBJ2-3, with 16 bases aligning to TRBD2. Trimming took 3 bases from V and 5 from J; bases not matched to a gene: 13. CDR1 and CDR2 (germline): KGHDR, SFDVKD. CDR3 length: 20 amino acids. CDR3 DNA: TGTGCCACCAGTGATCAAGGGACTAGCGGGAGGGCCCGGCTGGAAGATACGCAGTATTTT. Its translation is CATSDQGTSGRARLEDTQYF.

This clonotype was counted a single time. The CDR3 nucleotides read TGTGCCAGTAGTCTGATTACAGGAGCCTCCCAAGAGACCCAGTACTTC. Amino acid sequence: CASSLITGASQETQYF. This chain links TRBV19 with TRBJ2-5; D perhaps matches TRBD1 (5 bases). The CDR3 spans 16 residues. The germline V gene encodes CDR1 LNHDA and CDR2 SQIVND (reference sequence). V was trimmed by 5 bases and J by 1 base, leaving 17 bases between them.

The chain has TRBV11-2 and TRBJ2-7, with TRBD2 identical over 15 bases. With V trimmed by 5 bases and J by 1 base, 9 bases remained unmatched. This CDR3 region has 18 residues. Germline values: CDR1 SGHAT, CDR2 FQNNGV. CDR3 coding DNA: TGTGCCAGCAGCCTTGGACTAGCGGGAGGGCCGTTTTCCTACGAGCAGTACTTC. Residues: CASSLGLAGGPFSYEQYF.